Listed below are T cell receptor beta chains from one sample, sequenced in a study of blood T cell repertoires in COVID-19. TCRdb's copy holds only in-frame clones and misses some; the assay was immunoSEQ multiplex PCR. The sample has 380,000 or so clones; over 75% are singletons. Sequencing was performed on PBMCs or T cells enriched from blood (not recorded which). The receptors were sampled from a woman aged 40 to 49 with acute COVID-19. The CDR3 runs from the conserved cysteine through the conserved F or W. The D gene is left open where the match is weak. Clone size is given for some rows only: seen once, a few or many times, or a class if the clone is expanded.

TGTGCCAGTAGTATACTCGCAGGGGGACTGAAAAAACTGTTTTTT	CASSILAGGLKKLFF	TRBJ1-4	TRBD1	-	TRBV19
TGTGCCAGCAGCAGGGGGACGGCCACCTACGAGCAGTACTTC	CASSRGTATYEQYF	TRBJ2-7	-	-	TRBV11-2
TGTGCCAGCAGCTTAGCGCTGAGACAGGACTATGGCTACACCTTC	CASSLALRQDYGYTF	TRBJ1-2	-	-	TRBV7-9
TGTGCCAGCAGCTTCGGGGGACTCAATGAAAAACTGTTTTTT	CASSFGGLNEKLFF	TRBJ1-4	-	-	TRBV7-2
TGTGCCACCAGCCCCCAGGGGGCCATATACGAGCAGTACTTC	CATSPQGAIYEQYF	TRBJ2-7	TRBD1	-	TRBV15
TGTGCCAGCAGCCTAGGGACAGCGAGGGCTAATGAAAAACTGTTTTTT	CASSLGTARANEKLFF	TRBJ1-4	TRBD1	few	TRBV9
TGTGCCACCAGCAGCCCGGACTCCTACTACGAGCAGTACTTC	CATSSPDSYYEQYF	TRBJ2-7	-	-	TRBV15
TGTGCCAGCAGTCTTACCCTTCAGCGGTTAACCTACGAGCAGTACTTC	CASSLTLQRLTYEQYF	TRBJ2-7	-	-	TRBV27
TGTGCCACGTACCGGGACAGAAACACCGGGGAGCTGTTTTTT	CATYRDRNTGELFF	TRBJ2-2	TRBD1	-	TRBV2
TGTGCCAGCAGCCGATCCGGGGAAGATACGCAGTATTTT	CASSRSGEDTQYF	TRBJ2-3	-	-	TRBV9
TGTGCCAGCAGCTCGGGACAGGGTTATTCACCCCTCCACTTT	CASSSGQGYSPLHF	TRBJ1-6	TRBD1	once	TRBV7-9
TGTGCCAGCAGCTTTATCCTAGCGGGGGGCCGCGGCACCGGGGAGCTGTTTTTT	CASSFILAGGRGTGELFF	TRBJ2-2	TRBD2	-	TRBV11-2
TGTGCCATCAGCGGCGGGACAGGGACTTACAATGAGCAGTTCTTC	CAISGGTGTYNEQFF	TRBJ2-1	TRBD1	-	TRBV10-3
TGTGCCAGCAGCTTAGGGTGGGACAGGGTAACGAACACTGAAGCTTTCTTT	CASSLGWDRVTNTEAFF	TRBJ1-1	TRBD1	-	TRBV11-3
TGCAGTGCTAGTTCCAGGGGGCCGAATCAGCCCCAGCATTTT	CSASSRGPNQPQHF	TRBJ1-5	TRBD1	-	TRBV20-1
TGCGCCAGCAGCCTGGGACAGGGACCAAAAGTTGAAAAACTGTTTTTT	CASSLGQGPKVEKLFF	TRBJ1-4	TRBD1	few	TRBV5-1
TGTGCCAGCCAAACAGGGGCTAACTATGGCTACACCTTC	CASQTGANYGYTF	TRBJ1-2	TRBD1	few	TRBV2
TGTGCCAGCACCCCACCGGGACTAGGAAATGAGCAGTTCTTC	CASTPPGLGNEQFF	TRBJ2-1	TRBD2	-	TRBV27
TGTGCCAGTAGTATAACCATCAATAGCTACCAGCCCCAGCATTTT	CASSITINSYQPQHF	TRBJ1-5	-	-	TRBV19
TGTGCCAGTAGAGAACAGCGGGTCGGATATGGCTACACCTTC	CASREQRVGYGYTF	TRBJ1-2	-	-	TRBV19
TGTGCCAGCAGCCTGGGACAGCTGAACACTGAAGCTTTCTTT	CASSLGQLNTEAFF	TRBJ1-1	TRBD1	-	TRBV6-5
TGTGCCAGCAGCCCCCCTAACAGGGTCTATGGCTACACCTTC	CASSPPNRVYGYTF	TRBJ1-2	-	-	TRBV9
TGTGCCAGCAGTTATCGGGACAGGCCCAACACTGAAGCTTTCTTT	CASSYRDRPNTEAFF	TRBJ1-1	TRBD1	-	TRBV6-5
TGTGCCAGCAGTAGGGACAACGGTCCCTATGGCTACACCTTC	CASSRDNGPYGYTF	TRBJ1-2	-	-	TRBV6-2/TRBV6-3
TGTGCCAGCAGCCCAAGAAGAGACAGTGGCAAAAACATTCAGTACTTC	CASSPRRDSGKNIQYF	TRBJ2-4	-	-	TRBV9
TGTGCCAGCAGAGCTAGCGGCACTGAAGCTTTCTTT	CASRASGTEAFF	TRBJ1-1	-	once	TRBV2
TGTGCCAGCAGTGACGGTACCTACGAGCAGTACTTC	CASSDGTYEQYF	TRBJ2-7	-	-	TRBV6-1
TGTGCCAGCTCGCACCGGGACAGGGCTGGCTACACCTTC	CASSHRDRAGYTF	TRBJ1-2	TRBD1	-	TRBV18
TGTGCCATCAGTCAGGGGACTCAGCCCCAGCATTTT	CAISQGTQPQHF	TRBJ1-5	-	-	TRBV10-3
TGTGCTAGTGGTTTGTTCGGGGGAACTGAAGCTTTCTTT	CASGLFGGTEAFF	TRBJ1-1	-	-	TRBV12-5
TGTGCCAGCAGCTTAGCCGCAGGGGGCCCTGGAAACACCATATATTTT	CASSLAAGGPGNTIYF	TRBJ1-3	TRBD1	-	TRBV11-2
TGTGCCAGCAGCCAGGGGCGGGGGGACACTGAAGCTTTCTTT	CASSQGRGDTEAFF	TRBJ1-1	-	-	TRBV3-1/TRBV3-2
TGTGCCAGCAGCACGAGACTAGCGGGCTACAATGAGCAGTTCTTC	CASSTRLAGYNEQFF	TRBJ2-1	TRBD2	-	TRBV7-6
TGTGCCAGCAGCGTAGCTCCAACAGGCAACTATGGCTACACCTTC	CASSVAPTGNYGYTF	TRBJ1-2	-	-	TRBV9
TGCAGTGCCCATAGCCAAGAGACCCAGTACTTC	CSAHSQETQYF	TRBJ2-5	-	-	TRBV20-1
TGTGCCAGCAGTGAAGCGGGGGGAACCCAGCAGTTCTTC	CASSEAGGTQQFF	TRBJ2-1	-	-	TRBV6-1
TGTGCCAGCAAATTGGTGGGACAGGGGGTCTACGAGCAGTACTTC	CASKLVGQGVYEQYF	TRBJ2-7	TRBD1	-	TRBV6-5
TGTGCCAGCAGCCCCGGGACAGGGGCCACTGAAGCTTTCTTT	CASSPGTGATEAFF	TRBJ1-1	TRBD1	-	TRBV27
TGTGCCAGCAGCTCCACCTGGCCCGGGAACTATGGCTACACCTTC	CASSSTWPGNYGYTF	TRBJ1-2	-	-	TRBV7-9
TGTGCCAGCAGTTACTGGGGGCGCGAAGAGACCCAGTACTTC	CASSYWGREETQYF	TRBJ2-5	-	-	TRBV6-5